This T cell receptor beta chain was observed in a study of CD8 T cells in ankylosing spondylitis. Study findings and constraints: The study identified a TCR beta motif of fewer than 10 highly homologous variants that appeared characteristic of ankylosing spondylitis blood. Researchers report that disease-linked clones proved CD8+ and relatively rare in peripheral blood. Both synovial fluid and blood in reactive arthritis had previously been reported to carry some motif variants. Reportedly, matched ankylosing spondylitis synovial fluid was significantly enriched for disease-linked clones.

TCRdb independently ran MiXCR on the 5' RACE reads; one entry per CDR3 protein. Of about 150,000 distinct CDR3 sequences in the sample, about a third were seen once. The CDR3 has 14 residues. Trimming removed 5 bases from V and 1 base from J, with 8 bases in between. As to this clonotype: Its cognate antigen is unknown.

V gene TRBV12-3 or TRBV12-4 combines with J gene TRBJ2-2; D remains ambiguous. The TCR was taken from a male donor with ankylosing spondylitis. Source material: synovial fluid, either unsorted or a sorted T cell fraction (not recorded which). CDR3 loop: CASSPRLNTGELFF. The CDR3 nucleotides read TGTGCCAGCAGTCCCCGACTGAACACCGGGGAGCTGTTTTTT.